Listed here is a single T cell receptor (beta chain). The table came from immunoSEQ multiplex PCR; TCRdb's copy has only in-frame clones and leaves some out. The top ten clones hold approximately 8.4% of a sample with about 40,000 clones, roughly 91% of them seen once. Germline assignment: CDR1 LGHNA and CDR2 YNFKEQ. V lost 4 bases to trimming and J lost 2 bases; unmatched junction nucleotides: 11. The CDR3 contains 17 residues. The data derive from a study of T cell changes during pregnancy in multiple sclerosis. This clonotype originated in a female donor with multiple sclerosis, enrolled in a pregnancy study. Sequencing was performed on CD8+ T cells from peripheral blood mononuclear cells, taken before pregnancy. The V call is TRBV4-2, the J call TRBJ2-3; 8 nucleotides match TRBD2. The CDR3 region is CASSPAGGGDHTDTQYF. The CDR3 region has the DNA TGTGCCAGCAGCCCCGCGGGAGGAGGGGACCACACAGATACGCAGTATTTT.